A single sample gave rise to the 26 T cell receptor beta chains below, sequenced in a study of low-dose radiotherapy and immunotherapy resistance in tumors. Amplification of TCRs used a constant-region primer and V-primer adapter for about 21 PCR cycles. MiXCR was run by TCRdb on the reads, yielding one entry per CDR3 protein. The sample lists roughly 48,000 distinct CDR3 sequences; around 34% were seen once. The time point denotes: after trial treatment. Treatment defined: LDRT plus nivolumab, ipilimumab, low-dose cyclophosphamide and aspirin (RACIN trial). The specimen comprised PBMCs, sampled after low-dose radiotherapy plus immunotherapy. These receptors were collected from a male donor with rectosigmoid adenocarcinoma.

This clonotype was detected ten times or more. The gene calls are TRBV4-2 and TRBJ2-4; 7 nucleotides match TRBD1. Germline V gene sequence: CDR1 LGHNA, CDR2 YNFKEQ. The CDR3 sequence is 19 residues long. With V trimmed by 2 bases and J by 1 base, 14 bases remained unmatched. The CDR3 region has the DNA TGTGCCAGCAGCCAACGTCGTACAGGGGCGGATGGGGCCAAAAACATTCAGTACTTC. Protein sequence: CASSQRRTGADGAKNIQYF.

This clonotype was found a few times. V usage is TRBV7-6 and J usage is TRBJ2-3; 15 bases are shared with TRBD2. The CDR3 has 19 amino acids. The V gene end was trimmed by 4 bases and the J gene end by 2 bases; junction bases not matched to a gene: 10. Germline V gene data show CDR1 as SGHVS and CDR2 as FNYEAQ. DNA of the CDR3: TGTGCCAGCAGCTCACCCGGGACTAGCGGGGGGCCGAACACAGATACGCAGTATTTT. It yields the protein CASSSPGTSGGPNTDTQYF.

The rearrangement joins TRBV6-2 or TRBV6-3 to TRBJ1-1; D possibly corresponds to TRBD1 (6 bases). CDR3 length: 16 residues. Trimming shortened V by 8 bases and J by 1 base, and 20 bases separated the two germline ends. The germline CDR1 and CDR2 sequences are MNHEY and SVGEGT. The CDR3 DNA sequence: TGTGCCAGCGGTGAAAACGCGGGGGCAGGGAACACTGAAGCTTTCTTT. It encodes CASGENAGAGNTEAFF.

This sequence joins TRBV20-1 and TRBJ1-2; TRBD1 agrees at 10 bases. Unmatched junction bases numbered 4, after V lost 2 bases and J lost 1 base. The CDR3 contains 15 residues. Per the germline V gene, CDR1 is DFQATT and CDR2 is SNEGSKA (reference sequence). CDR3 sequence: CSARPGTGVNYGYTF. CDR3 in DNA: TGCAGTGCTAGACCCGGGACAGGGGTTAACTATGGCTACACCTTC.

This clonotype showed up many times. The rearrangement joins TRBV4-3 to TRBJ2-1; 10 nucleotides agree with TRBD2. Germline V lookup: CDR1 LGHNA, CDR2 YSLEER. The CDR3 is made up of 18 amino acids. V trimming: 1 base; J trimming: 0 bases; junction bases outside the gene matches: 6. This chain's CDR3 is CASSQGLAGELSYNEQFF. CDR3 in DNA: TGCGCCAGCAGCCAAGGACTAGCGGGCGAACTCTCCTACAATGAGCAGTTCTTC.

This clonotype came up many times. This chain uses TRBV29-1 with TRBJ2-5, with a weak D call TRBD2 (6 bases). V was pared by 5 bases and J by 2 bases, with 12 bases between. Germline assignment: CDR1 SQVTM and CDR2 ANQGSEA. CDR3 length: 13 amino acids. The CDR3 region has the DNA TGCAGCGTTCGTAGGCGGGGACAAGAGACCCAGTACTTC. Its protein product is CSVRRRGQETQYF.

There are many counts of this clonotype. J is TRBJ2-5 and V is TRBV20-1; 9 bases are a match to TRBD2. CDR1 is DFQATT and CDR2 is SNEGSKA in the germline V gene (reference sequence). The CDR3 covers 15 residues. Unmatched junction bases numbered 7, after V lost 3 bases and J lost 2 bases. CDR3: CSASGGSGSQETQYF. The CDR3 nucleotides are TGCAGTGCTAGTGGCGGTAGCGGGAGTCAAGAGACCCAGTACTTC.

The chain combines TRBV6-5 with TRBJ2-7; 7 nucleotides align to TRBD2. V gave up 8 bases and J gave up 5 bases; unmatched junction bases: 6. CDR1 is MNHEY and CDR2 is SVGAGI in the germline V gene. The CDR3 runs to 12 residues. CDR3 sequence reads: CASGGSEDEQYF. For the CDR3, the DNA is TGTGCCAGCGGCGGGAGTGAGGACGAGCAGTACTTC.

J is TRBJ2-7 and V is TRBV18; 11 bases are shared with TRBD1. V shed 3 bases and J 4 bases; nucleotides not matched to a gene: 5. Germline values: CDR1 KGHSH, CDR2 LQKENI. There are 15 residues in the CDR3. The CDR3 region is CASSPPGTGGYEQYF. The CDR3 DNA reads TGTGCCAGCTCACCTCCCGGGACAGGGGGGTACGAGCAGTACTTC.

J is TRBJ2-1 and V is TRBV29-1; 9 bases align to TRBD2. After removal of 3 bases from V and 7 bases from J, the junction contained 10 bases not matched to a gene. Germline CDR1 and CDR2: SQVTM and ANQGSEA. The CDR3 spans 15 residues. The CDR3 region is CSVDEGLAGVNEQFF. The CDR3, as DNA: TGCAGCGTTGACGAAGGATTAGCGGGAGTAAATGAGCAGTTCTTC.

The chain has TRBV5-1 and TRBJ2-1; maybe TRBD2 (6 bases). The CDR3 has 14 amino acids. The V end was cut by 5 bases, the J end by 9 bases, with 18 bases between. Germline CDR1 and CDR2: SGHRS and YFSETQ. The CDR3 DNA is TGCGCCAGCAGAAGGGTCGGGAGTGGGACTGAGCAGTTCTTC. Translation: CASRRVGSGTEQFF.

The table lists this clonotype with many counts. The chain couples TRBV20-1 to TRBJ2-1; no definite D call. The CDR3 covers 14 residues. V shed 6 bases and J shed 0 bases, with 12 bases lying between them. The germline V gene has CDR1 DFQATT and CDR2 SNEGSKA (reference sequence). As DNA, the CDR3 is TGCAGTGCCTTCGTGGACCTCTCCTACAATGAGCAGTTCTTC. This gives the protein CSAFVDLSYNEQFF.

In its sample, this clonotype was seen many times. This rearrangement joins TRBV7-2 to TRBJ2-7; the D call may be TRBD1 or TRBD2 (5 bases each). The CDR3 loop spans 16 amino acids. CDR1 SGHTA and CDR2 FQGNSA come from the germline V gene. V was pared by 5 bases and J by 0 bases, with 17 bases between. In nucleotides, the CDR3 is TGTGCCAGCAGCCGAGCCTCGGGGCCTAGCTCCTACGAGCAGTACTTC. It is translated as CASSRASGPSSYEQYF.

This clonotype has at least ten counts. The chain is built from TRBV7-6 and TRBJ2-5; 7 bases align to TRBD1. After removal of 5 bases from V and 5 bases from J, the junction contained 8 bases not matched to a gene. CDR3 length: 14 amino acids. Germline CDR1 is SGHVS and CDR2 is FNYEAQ. CDR3 in amino acids: CASSPTGVRETQYF. CDR3 bases: TGTGCCAGCAGCCCAACAGGGGTTCGGGAGACCCAGTACTTC.

This chain uses TRBV15 with TRBJ2-7; possible D gene TRBD1, 6 bases. Germline V gene lookup returns CDR1 LNHNV and CDR2 YYDKDF (reference sequence). V lost 5 bases and J lost 4, with 12 bases in between. The CDR3 sequence is 13 residues long. The CDR3 region is CATSPHTGYEQYF. For the CDR3, the DNA is TGTGCCACCAGCCCCCACACAGGGTACGAGCAGTACTTC.

This clonotype occurred many times. The chain employs TRBV3-1 and TRBJ2-3, with TRBD2 identical over 9 bases. V lost 2 bases, J lost 3 bases, and 3 bases stayed unmatched. Germline loops: CDR1 LGHDT, CDR2 YNNKEL (reference sequence). The CDR3 has 15 residues. This chain's CDR3 is CASSQSGRITDTQYF. In nucleotides, the CDR3 is TGTGCCAGCAGCCAAAGCGGGAGGATTACAGATACGCAGTATTTT.

DNA of the CDR3: TGCGCCAGCAGCACAACCCAAACTGAAGCTTTCTTT. Residues: CASSTTQTEAFF. V and J are TRBV5-1 and TRBJ1-1, with D unclear. The V end was cut by 4 bases, the J end by 5 bases, with 9 bases between. This CDR3 contains 12 residues. The germline CDR1 and CDR2 sequences are SGHRS and YFSETQ.

This clonotype was detected only a few times. J is TRBJ1-5 and V is TRBV5-1; a possible D gene is TRBD1 (5 bases). The CDR3 is 15 amino acids. The V gene lost 0 bases and the J gene lost 0 bases, with 7 bases spanning the gap. The germline V gene has CDR1 SGHRS and CDR2 YFSETQ. The CDR3 loop reads CASSLEGDSNQPQHF. CDR3 sequence (DNA): TGCGCCAGCAGCTTGGAAGGGGATAGCAATCAGCCCCAGCATTTT.

The CDR3 loop reads CASSRQTAYNGYTF. CDR3 nucleotide sequence: TGCGCCAGCAGCCGCCAGACTGCTTACAATGGCTACACCTTC. V usage is TRBV4-3 and J usage is TRBJ1-2, with D hard to call. CDR1 LGHNA and CDR2 YSLEER come from the germline V gene. The V and J ends lost 4 bases and 6 bases respectively, with 15 bases between them. The CDR3 consists of 14 residues.

The J gene is TRBJ2-2, the V gene TRBV29-1, with 11 bases aligning to TRBD1. Germline values: CDR1 SQVTM, CDR2 ANQGSEA. The CDR3 sequence is 16 residues long. V was pared by 6 bases and J by 2 bases, with 8 bases of the junction left unmatched. CDR3 residues: CSVLGQGATNTGELFF. The CDR3 DNA reads TGCAGCGTCCTCGGACAGGGGGCTACTAACACCGGGGAGCTGTTTTTT.

J is TRBJ2-2 and V is TRBV3-1; possible D gene TRBD1, 7 bases. Germline CDR1 is LGHDT and CDR2 is YNNKEL (reference sequence). The CDR3 spans 15 residues. The V end was cut by 1 base, the J end by 6 bases, with 12 bases between. Written as DNA, the CDR3 is TGTGCCAGCAGCCAAGTGTCAGGGGGGCCCGGGGAGCTGTTTTTT. Its translation is CASSQVSGGPGELFF. The full variable domain, rest sourced from reference TRBV3-1 and TRBJ2-2, is DTAVSQTPKYLVTQMGNDKSIKCEQNLGHDTMYWYKQDSKKFLKIMFSYNNKELIINETVPNRFSPKSPDKAHLNLHINSLELGDSAVYFCASSQVSGGPGELFFGEGSRLTVL.

This sequence joins TRBV15 and TRBJ2-7, with D maybe TRBD2 (5 bases). Germline CDR1 reads LNHNV; CDR2 reads YYDKDF (reference sequence). The CDR3 consists of 16 residues. V was pared by 0 bases and J by 3 bases, with 15 bases between. The CDR3 is CATSREQRSIGYEQYF. Written as DNA, the CDR3 is TGTGCCACCAGCAGAGAACAGCGGTCCATCGGCTACGAGCAGTACTTC.

The sample holds many counts of this clonotype. This chain connects TRBV30 to TRBJ2-7; 7 nucleotides line up with TRBD2. Germline CDR1 reads GTSNPN; CDR2 reads SVGIG (reference sequence). V dropped 0 bases and J dropped 5; count of bases not matched to a gene: 1. This CDR3 spans 12 amino acids. The CDR3 coding sequence is TGTGCCTGGAGTGTAGCGGGGAACGAGCAGTACTTC. It is translated as CAWSVAGNEQYF.

At least ten counts were recorded for this clonotype. The chain has TRBV28 and TRBJ1-2; D unresolved. This CDR3 region has 15 residues. Germline V gene data show CDR1 as MDHEN and CDR2 as SYDVKM. V shed 5 bases and J shed 6 bases, with 19 bases lying between them. CDR3 sequence reads: CASSPAAPSGNGYTF. The CDR3 DNA follows: TGTGCCAGCAGTCCGGCGGCCCCGTCGGGGAATGGCTACACCTTC.

This chain links TRBV28 with TRBJ2-5; no firm D call. Trimming cost V 2 bases and J 1 base, with 8 bases left between them. CDR1 and CDR2 (germline): MDHEN, SYDVKM. This CDR3 comprises 14 residues. Here the CDR3 reads CASSLAAGQETQYF. CDR3 coding DNA: TGTGCCAGCAGTTTAGCGGCAGGCCAAGAGACCCAGTACTTC.

This clonotype was detected only a few times. The chain uses TRBV27 and TRBJ2-7; possibly TRBD2 for D (6 bases). Germline lookup yields CDR1 MNHEY and CDR2 SMNVEV (reference sequence). The CDR3 consists of 13 residues. V dropped 3 bases and J dropped 4 bases, with 10 bases sitting between them. Written as DNA, the CDR3 is TGTGCCAGCAGTTTGGGGAGGTCGTACGAGCAGTACTTC. Protein sequence: CASSLGRSYEQYF.